This T cell receptor (beta chain) is from a study of response to subunit inactivated influenza vaccine. Using its own MiXCR run on the RT-PCR reads, TCRdb lists one record per CDR3 protein. The table shows about 620,000 distinct CDR3 sequences, with 10% to 12% occurring only once. This sample was also put to use in a study of T cells expressing NK-cell markers. Turning to that study: The authors generated TCR beta cDNA through 5'RACE template switching with UMIs. Repertoire data for TCR beta were derived from sorted T cells (CD3+CD56+NKG2C+, CD3+CD56+NKG2C- and CD3+CD56-NKG2C+). Within the sequenced cohort of eight donors, seven exhibited HCMV seropositivity and one was seronegative. The study found dominant NKG2C+ clonotypes at roughly 1.0-7.5% of CD8+ T cells in 5 or 6 donors. The study left the HCMV specificity of expanded NKG2C+ T cell clones unresolved.

The sample was PBMCs from blood, taken on the day of vaccination. This TCR derives from a man between 45 and 60 years old who received an inactivated influenza vaccine.

CDR3 bases: TGTGCCAGCAGCCCTACCCGGGGGGTAACCACTGAAGCTTTCTTT. Protein product: CASSPTRGVTTEAFF. The rearrangement joins TRBV3-1 to TRBJ1-1; D is perhaps TRBD1 (5 bases). Trimming shortened V by 4 bases and J by 4 bases, and 16 bases separated the two germline ends. Germline values: CDR1 LGHDT, CDR2 YNNKEL (reference sequence). The length of the CDR3 is 15 residues.